Reported below is one T cell receptor (beta chain). The repertoire was sequenced with immunoSEQ multiplex PCR; TCRdb's copy has only in-frame clones and lacks some. Among more than 55,000 clones listed, 94% were seen once. This record belongs to a study of T cell changes during pregnancy in multiple sclerosis. The germline gives CDR1 SGHTA, CDR2 FQGNSA. The CDR3 has 13 residues. The V end was cut by 4 bases, the J end by 0 bases, with 3 bases between. The sample in question was CD8+ T cells from peripheral blood mononuclear cells, obtained after pregnancy. The chain employs TRBV7-2 and TRBJ2-2; D not resolved. This sequence originates from a female donor with multiple sclerosis, enrolled in a pregnancy study. In nucleotides, the CDR3 is TGTGCCAGCAGCTCCTCGAACACCGGGGAGCTGTTTTTT. Its protein is CASSSSNTGELFF.